These 23 T cell receptor beta chains were all obtained from the same sample, sequenced in a study of tumor-infiltrating lymphocytes in primary liver carcinoma. Starting material of 400 to 600 ng total RNA yielded TCR beta cDNA via a constant-region primer. Three nested multiplex PCR rounds, a slightly modified ARM-PCR, produced the libraries for TCR beta. Researchers ran the first two PCR rounds for roughly 11 cycles each with TRBV1-TRBV30 forward primers and a C-beta reverse primer. TCRdb recomputed calls from the multiplex PCR reads with MiXCR, one row per CDR3 protein. Counted here are fewer than 400,000 distinct CDR3 sequences, less than 75% occurring once; the ten biggest clones make up approximately 9%. Unsorted whole blood served as the source of blood RNA, and germline DNA was extracted as well. Sequenced sample: peripheral blood. All receptors derive from a man aged 35 to 55 with primary liver carcinoma and hepatitis B virus infection.

This clonotype was observed at least ten times. This chain links TRBV12-3 or TRBV12-4 with TRBJ2-2; TRBD1 is a possible D gene (6 bases). CDR3 length: 15 amino acids. V lost 6 bases and J lost 3, with 14 bases in between. For the CDR3, the DNA is TGTGCCAGCAGGGGGCAGGGGATTTACACCGGGGAGCTGTTTTTT. The encoded protein is CASRGQGIYTGELFF.

V usage is TRBV4-1 and J usage is TRBJ1-2; TRBD1 is a possible D gene (5 bases). Trimming removed 4 bases at V and 4 bases at J, with 13 bases between. The CDR3 runs 14 residues. The germline V gene has CDR1 MGHRA and CDR2 YSYEKL. In nucleotides, the CDR3 is TGCGCCAGCAGCCTAGTAGGGGACCCCTATGGCTACACCTTC. It translates to CASSLVGDPYGYTF.

The sample holds a few counts of this clonotype. The rearrangement links TRBV7-8 to TRBJ2-3; unclear D gene. Trimming left V 8 bases short and J 5 bases short, with 14 bases between. From germline, CDR1 is SGHVS and CDR2 FQNEAQ. The CDR3 consists of 13 residues. The CDR3, as DNA: TGTGCCAGCCGGCCCGAGGTTTTAGATACGCAGTATTTT. Its protein is CASRPEVLDTQYF.

The table lists this clonotype with many counts. This sequence joins TRBV4-3 and TRBJ2-5, with no clear D. Trimming stripped 1 base from V and 7 bases from J, with 10 bases between. Per the germline V gene, CDR1 is LGHNA and CDR2 is YSLEER. This CDR3 contains 13 residues. CDR3 bases: TGCGCCAGCAGCCAAGCACAGTCAGGGACCCAGTACTTC. Its translation is CASSQAQSGTQYF.

The sample holds a few counts of this clonotype. The V call is TRBV6-5, the J call TRBJ2-7, with 7 positions matching TRBD2. The CDR3 length is 13 residues. The ends lost 6 bases at V and 7 bases at J; junction bases unmatched: 9. The germline V gene encodes CDR1 MNHEY and CDR2 SVGAGI. CDR3 amino acids: CASSRSGVWEQYF. CDR3 in DNA: TGTGCCAGCAGCCGCAGCGGGGTGTGGGAGCAGTACTTC.

Worth noting for this clonotype: This may arise from a read error, as a much more abundant clone is one base away. The chain combines TRBV5-6 with TRBJ2-5; D may match TRBD1 or TRBD2 (5 bases each). CDR3 length: 13 amino acids. Germline V gene data show CDR1 as SGHDT and CDR2 as YYEEEE. The CDR3 reads CANSPGTRETQYF. The CDR3 DNA sequence: TGTGCCAACAGCCCAGGGACCAGGGAGACCCAGTACTTC. Variable domain in full (rest from reference TRBV5-6 and TRBJ2-5): DAGVTQSPTHLIKTRGQQVTLRCSPKSGHDTVSWYQQALGQGPQFIFQYYEEEERQRGNFPDRFSGHQFPNYSSELNVNALLLGDSALYLCANSPGTRETQYFGPGTRLLVL.

Of note for this clonotype: One base away lies a much larger clone, so this may be a sequencing read error. The chain combines TRBV29-1 with TRBJ1-4; TRBD1 matches 7 bases. Germline assignment: CDR1 SQVTM and CDR2 ANQGSEA. The CDR3 spans 13 residues. The V segment lost 4 bases and the J segment 12 bases; nucleotides outside the gene matches: 11. DNA of the CDR3: TGCAGCGTTGTTATACAGGGGCCGGAAGAACTGTTTTTT. Encoded protein: CSVVIQGPEELFF.

The V and J genes are TRBV28 and TRBJ2-7; D unclear. V dropped 6 bases and J dropped 5 bases, with 11 bases sitting between them. CDR3 length equals 12 residues. Per the germline V gene, CDR1 is MDHEN and CDR2 is SYDVKM. Here the CDR3 DNA reads TGTGCCAGCAGATCAGTGGTCAACGAGCAGTACTTC. Its protein is CASRSVVNEQYF.

With regard to this clonotype: A clone one base away is much larger, so this may be a read error. The CDR3 loop is CASSPWTGPGTQYF. DNA for the CDR3: TGTGCCAGCAGCCCCTGGACAGGGCCAGGTACGCAGTATTTT. The chain has TRBV14 and TRBJ2-3; the match to TRBD1 covers 8 bases. The CDR3 is 14 residues long. The germline V gene has CDR1 SGHDN and CDR2 FVKESK. V shed 4 bases, J shed 8 bases, and the junction held 8 bases outside the gene matches.

Remarks on this clonotype: A much more abundant neighbour one base away suggests this may be a read error. This likely comes from a read error, as the CDR3 has no conserved phenylalanine or tryptophan at its end. The V and J genes are TRBV4-2 and TRBJ1-2; D gene ambiguous. Germline loops: CDR1 LGHNA, CDR2 YNFKEQ. V dropped 0 bases and J dropped 7 bases, with 3 bases sitting between them. This CDR3 has 11 amino acids. CDR3 in amino acids: CASSQEGGYTS. The CDR3 nucleotides are TGTGCCAGCAGCCAAGAGGGTGGCTACACCTCC.

In the case of this clonotype: Compared with germline, one end of the junction differs, possibly owing to a read error. This chain uses TRBV7-8 with TRBJ2-3; D call uncertain. The CDR3 runs 16 residues. CDR1 and CDR2 (germline): SGHVS, FQNEAQ. CDR3 nucleotide sequence: TGTGCCAGCAGCCCAAGGGTCCCCCCGCCGGCAGATACGCACTATTTT. This gives the protein CASSPRVPPPADTHYF.

In its sample, this clonotype was seen a few times. Given a much more abundant clone one base away, this may be a read error. Without the conserved terminal phenylalanine or tryptophan, this CDR3 likely stems from a read error. The chain couples TRBV6-2 or TRBV6-3 to TRBJ2-1, with D unclear. This CDR3 region has 15 residues. Germline V gene data show CDR1 as MNHEY and CDR2 as SVGEGT. The V gene lost 6 bases and the J gene lost 0 bases, with 12 bases spanning the gap. The DNA for the CDR3 is TGTGCCAGCAGCGAAAGAGGCAACTCCTACAATGAGCAGTTCCTC. Amino acids: CASSERGNSYNEQFL.

The rearrangement joins TRBV11-3 to TRBJ2-3, with TRBD1 matching 8 bases. Trimming took 5 bases from V and 7 from J; bases not matched to a gene: 8. The CDR3 runs 14 residues. Germline assignment: CDR1 SGHNT and CDR2 YENEEA. The CDR3 nucleotides read TGTGCCAGCAGCAACAGGGGGACGGGTAATACGCAGTATTTT. Translation gives CASSNRGTGNTQYF.

This clonotype was seen at least ten times. The V and J genes are TRBV6-5 and TRBJ2-1, with TRBD2 matching over 10 bases. The V segment lost 0 bases and the J segment 8 bases; nucleotides outside the gene matches: 4. CDR1 and CDR2 from the germline V gene are MNHEY and SVGAGI. The CDR3 spans 15 residues. In DNA form, the CDR3 reads TGTGCCAGCAGTTACTCTAGCGGGAGGTTGGATGAGCAGTTCTTC. This sequence encodes CASSYSSGRLDEQFF.

In the case of this clonotype: Just one base apart from a much larger clone, this may be a read error. This chain joins TRBV28 and TRBJ2-7; D call uncertain. This CDR3 has 12 amino acids. Germline values: CDR1 MDHEN, CDR2 SYDVKM. The CDR3 DNA is TGTGCCAACAGTTTGTGGGCCTACGAGCAGTACTTC. Its protein product is CANSLWAYEQYF. Based on the CDR3 plus reference TRBV28 and TRBJ2-7, the full variable domain is DVKVTQSSRYLVKRTGEKVFLECVQDMDHENMFWYRQDPGLGLRLIYFSYDVKMKEKGDIPEGYSVSREKKERFSLILESASTNQTSMYLCANSLWAYEQYFGPGTRLTVT.

In this sample, this clonotype turned up many times. This chain links TRBV12-3 or TRBV12-4 with TRBJ2-1; no firm D call. This CDR3 has 11 amino acids. V lost 3 bases to trimming and J lost 12 bases, with 9 bases between them. CDR3 in DNA: TGTGCCAGCAGTTTTACGGATCCGCAGTTCTTC. Amino acids: CASSFTDPQFF.

This clonotype occurred once. A read error may produce the germline difference seen at one junction end. The CDR3 sequence: CARSLAPGSGYELYF. CDR3 bases: TGTGCCAGGAGCTTAGCGCCGGGCAGCGGATACGAGCTGTACTTC. J is TRBJ2-7 and V is TRBV11-1, with a weak D call TRBD2 (5 bases). The CDR3 runs to 15 residues. Germline loops: CDR1 SGHAT, CDR2 FQDESV (reference sequence).

On this clonotype itself: This may be a read error, as it is one base from a much larger clone. The rearrangement links TRBV5-5 to TRBJ1-5; D is perhaps TRBD1 (5 bases). Trimming pared 3 bases from V and 1 base from J, leaving 11 bases between. The CDR3 is made up of 15 amino acids. Germline V lookup: CDR1 SGHKS, CDR2 YYEKEE (reference sequence). This chain's CDR3 is CASSSGILSNQPQHF. The CDR3 nucleotides are TGTGCCAGCAGCTCAGGGATATTGAGCAATCAGCCCCAGCATTTT.

In regard to this clonotype: This could be a read error, since a much larger clone is one nucleotide away. This chain links TRBV4-3 with TRBJ2-1, with no clear D. CDR1 is LGHNA and CDR2 is YSLEER in the germline V gene. This CDR3 spans 14 amino acids. CDR3 loop: CASSQESQHNERFF. The CDR3 DNA reads as TGCGCCAGCAGCCAAGAGTCGCAGCACAATGAGCGGTTCTTC.

The chain has TRBV28 and TRBJ1-4; D is unclear. This CDR3 spans 16 amino acids. V was shortened by 6 bases and J by 0 bases, with 14 bases between the two germline ends. From germline, CDR1 is MDHEN and CDR2 SYDVKM. CDR3 residues: CASSVRLGATNEKLFF. The CDR3 bases are TGTGCCAGCAGCGTTCGGTTGGGTGCAACTAATGAAAAACTGTTTTTT.

Comment on this clonotype: Because the CDR3 is missing its conserved closing phenylalanine or tryptophan, this is likely a read error. The chain couples TRBV30 to TRBJ2-5; D ambiguous. V was shortened by 5 bases and J by 2 bases, with 18 bases between the two germline ends. The CDR3 is 15 residues long. Germline V CDR1 and CDR2: GTSNPN, SVGIG (reference sequence). The CDR3 nucleotides are TGTGCCTGGGGGTCGGGCAGTATATCACAAGAGACCCAGTACTAC. Amino acids: CAWGSGSISQETQYY.

This clonotype appeared many times. The genes are TRBV6-5 and TRBJ2-3; D is perhaps TRBD1 (5 bases). CDR3 length: 16 residues. The germline gives CDR1 MNHEY, CDR2 SVGAGI. V was shortened by 2 bases and J by 4 bases, with 16 bases between the two germline ends. CDR3 nucleotides: TGTGCCAGCAGTTACACCCTGGTAGGGGCCGCAGATACGCAGTATTTT. Protein product: CASSYTLVGAADTQYF.

In this sample, this clonotype turned up many times. This chain links TRBV6-2 or TRBV6-3 with TRBJ2-2; D is ambiguous. CDR3 length equals 14 residues. V was cut by 0 bases and J by 5 bases, with 7 bases left in between. CDR1 is MNHEY, CDR2 SVGEGT, per germline. CDR3 loop: CASSYSLRTGELFF. The CDR3 bases are TGTGCCAGCAGTTACTCCCTAAGGACCGGGGAGCTGTTTTTT.